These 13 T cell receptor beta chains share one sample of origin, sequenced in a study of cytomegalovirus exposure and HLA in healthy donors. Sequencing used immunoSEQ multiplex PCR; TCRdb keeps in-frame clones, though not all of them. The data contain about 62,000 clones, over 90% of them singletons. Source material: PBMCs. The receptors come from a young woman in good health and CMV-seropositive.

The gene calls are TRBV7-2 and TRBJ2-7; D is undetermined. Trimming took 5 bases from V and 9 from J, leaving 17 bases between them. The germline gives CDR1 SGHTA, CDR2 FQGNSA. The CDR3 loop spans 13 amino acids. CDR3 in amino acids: CASSPSSVGGQYF. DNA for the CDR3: TGTGCCAGCAGCCCCTCCTCGGTCGGCGGGCAGTACTTC.

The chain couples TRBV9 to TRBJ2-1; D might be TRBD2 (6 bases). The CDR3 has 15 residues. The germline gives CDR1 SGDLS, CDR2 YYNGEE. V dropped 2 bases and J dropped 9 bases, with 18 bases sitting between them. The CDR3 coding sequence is TGTGCCAGCAGCGTTAGGGACTCTTTTAGCTTTGAGCAGTTCTTC. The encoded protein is CASSVRDSFSFEQFF.

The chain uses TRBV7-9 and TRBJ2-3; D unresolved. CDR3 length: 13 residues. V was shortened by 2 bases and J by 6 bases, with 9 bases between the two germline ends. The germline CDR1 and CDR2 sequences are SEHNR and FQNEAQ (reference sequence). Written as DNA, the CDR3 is TGTGCCAGCAGCTTAAGCATGAGGGATACGCAGTATTTT. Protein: CASSLSMRDTQYF.

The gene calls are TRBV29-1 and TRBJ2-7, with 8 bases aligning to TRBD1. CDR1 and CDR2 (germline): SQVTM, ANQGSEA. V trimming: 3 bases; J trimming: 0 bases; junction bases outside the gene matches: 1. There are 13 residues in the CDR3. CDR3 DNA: TGCAGCGTTGAGACAGGGGTCTCCTACGAGCAGTACTTC. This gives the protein CSVETGVSYEQYF.

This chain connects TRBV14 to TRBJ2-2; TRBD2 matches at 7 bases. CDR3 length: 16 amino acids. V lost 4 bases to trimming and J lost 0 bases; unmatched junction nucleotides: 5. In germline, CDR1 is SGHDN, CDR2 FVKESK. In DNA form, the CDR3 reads TGTGCCAGCAGCCGATCTAGCGGAGCGAACACCGGGGAGCTGTTTTTT. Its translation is CASSRSSGANTGELFF.

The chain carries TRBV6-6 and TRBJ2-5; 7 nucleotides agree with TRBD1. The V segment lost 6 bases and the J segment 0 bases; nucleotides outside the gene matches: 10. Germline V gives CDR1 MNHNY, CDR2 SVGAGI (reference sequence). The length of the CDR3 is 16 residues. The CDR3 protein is CASRLNRGLYQETQYF. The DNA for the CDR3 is TGTGCCAGCAGACTCAACAGGGGCTTGTACCAAGAGACCCAGTACTTC.

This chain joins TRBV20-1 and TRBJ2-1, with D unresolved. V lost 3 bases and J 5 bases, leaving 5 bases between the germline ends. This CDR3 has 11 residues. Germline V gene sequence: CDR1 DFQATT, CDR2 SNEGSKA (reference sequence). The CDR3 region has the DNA TGCAGTGCTAGTGAGGACAATGAGCAGTTCTTC. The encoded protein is CSASEDNEQFF.

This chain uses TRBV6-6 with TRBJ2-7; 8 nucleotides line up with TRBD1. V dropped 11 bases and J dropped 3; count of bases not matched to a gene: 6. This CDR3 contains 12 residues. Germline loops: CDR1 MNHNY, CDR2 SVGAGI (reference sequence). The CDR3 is CASRTGRYEQYF. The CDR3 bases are TGTGCCTCCCGGACAGGGCGCTACGAGCAGTACTTC.

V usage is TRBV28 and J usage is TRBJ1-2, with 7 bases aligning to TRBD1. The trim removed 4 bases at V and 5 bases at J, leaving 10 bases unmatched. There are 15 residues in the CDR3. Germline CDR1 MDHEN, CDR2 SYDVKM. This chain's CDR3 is CASSSPPTGRYGYTF. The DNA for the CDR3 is TGTGCCAGCAGTTCCCCCCCGACAGGGAGATATGGCTACACCTTC.

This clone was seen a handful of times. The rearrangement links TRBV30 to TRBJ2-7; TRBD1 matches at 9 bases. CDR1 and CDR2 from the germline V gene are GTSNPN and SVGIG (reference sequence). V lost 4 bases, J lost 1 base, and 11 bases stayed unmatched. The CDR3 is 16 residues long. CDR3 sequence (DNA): TGTGCCTGGACAAAACCGGGACAGGGTAATTCCTACGAGCAGTACTTC. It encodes CAWTKPGQGNSYEQYF.

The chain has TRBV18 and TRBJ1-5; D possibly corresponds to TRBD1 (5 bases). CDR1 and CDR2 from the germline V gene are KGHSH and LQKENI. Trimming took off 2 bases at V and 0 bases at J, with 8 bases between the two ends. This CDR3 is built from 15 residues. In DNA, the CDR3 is TGTGCCAGCTCACCAGCAGGGTCTAGCAATCAGCCCCAGCATTTT. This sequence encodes CASSPAGSSNQPQHF. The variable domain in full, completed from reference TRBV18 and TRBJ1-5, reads NAGVMQNPRHLVRRRGQEARLRCSPMKGHSHVYWYRQLPEEGLKFMVYLQKENIIDESGMPKERFSAEFPKEGPSILRIQQVVRGDSAAYFCASSPAGSSNQPQHFGDGTRLSIL.

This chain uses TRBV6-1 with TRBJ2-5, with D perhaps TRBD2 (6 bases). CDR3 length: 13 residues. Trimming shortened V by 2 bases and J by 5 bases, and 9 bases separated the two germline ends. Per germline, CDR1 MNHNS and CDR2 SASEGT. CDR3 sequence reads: CASSEPGEETQYF. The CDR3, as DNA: TGTGCCAGCAGTGAACCGGGGGAGGAGACCCAGTACTTC.

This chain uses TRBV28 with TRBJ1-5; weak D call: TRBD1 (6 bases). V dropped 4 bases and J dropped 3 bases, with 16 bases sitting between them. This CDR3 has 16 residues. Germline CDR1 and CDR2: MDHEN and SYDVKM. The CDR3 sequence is CASSSQGILTNQPQHF. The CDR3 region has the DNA TGTGCCAGCAGTTCACAGGGAATTCTTACCAATCAGCCCCAGCATTTT.